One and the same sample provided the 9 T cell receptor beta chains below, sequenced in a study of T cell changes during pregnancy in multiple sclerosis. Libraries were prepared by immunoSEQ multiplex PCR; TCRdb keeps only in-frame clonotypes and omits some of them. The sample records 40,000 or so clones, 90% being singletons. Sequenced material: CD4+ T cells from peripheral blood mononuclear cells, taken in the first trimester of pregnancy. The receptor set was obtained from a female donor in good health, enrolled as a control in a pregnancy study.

CDR3 DNA: TGTGCCAGTAACAGGGCGAACCTCAATCAGCCCCAGCATTTT. This sequence encodes CASNRANLNQPQHF. The rearrangement links TRBV19 to TRBJ1-5; D is perhaps TRBD1 (6 bases). CDR1 is LNHDA and CDR2 is SQIVND in the germline V gene (reference sequence). The CDR3 spans 14 residues. Trimming left V 7 bases short and J 3 bases short, with 13 bases between. The full variable domain, with the rest looked up from reference TRBV19 and TRBJ1-5, is DGGITQSPKYLFRKEGQNVTLSCEQNLNHDAMYWYRQDPGQGLRLIYYSQIVNDFQKGDIAEGYSVSREKKESFPLTVTSAQKNPTAFYLCASNRANLNQPQHFGDGTRLSIL.

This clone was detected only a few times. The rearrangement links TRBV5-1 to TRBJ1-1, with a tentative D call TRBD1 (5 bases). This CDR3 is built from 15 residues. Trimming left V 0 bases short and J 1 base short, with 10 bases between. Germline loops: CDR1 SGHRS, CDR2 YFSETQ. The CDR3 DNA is TGCGCCAGCAGCTTGGGAGTCAGGGCGAACACTGAAGCTTTCTTT. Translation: CASSLGVRANTEAFF.

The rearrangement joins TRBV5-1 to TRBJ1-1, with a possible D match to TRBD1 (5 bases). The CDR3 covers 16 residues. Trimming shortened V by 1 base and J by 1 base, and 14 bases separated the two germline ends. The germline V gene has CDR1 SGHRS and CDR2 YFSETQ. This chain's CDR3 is CASSLRPHGGNTEAFF. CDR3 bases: TGCGCCAGCAGCTTGAGGCCCCACGGGGGGAACACTGAAGCTTTCTTT.

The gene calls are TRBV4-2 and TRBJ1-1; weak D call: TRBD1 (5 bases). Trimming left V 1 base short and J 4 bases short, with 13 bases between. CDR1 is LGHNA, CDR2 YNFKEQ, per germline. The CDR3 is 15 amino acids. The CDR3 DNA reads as TGTGCCAGCAGCCAAGTATCAGGGAAGGGCACTGAAGCTTTCTTT. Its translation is CASSQVSGKGTEAFF.

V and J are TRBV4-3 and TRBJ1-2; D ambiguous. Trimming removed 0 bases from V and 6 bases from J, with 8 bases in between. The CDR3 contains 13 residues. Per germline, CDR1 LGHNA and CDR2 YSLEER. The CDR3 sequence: CASSQDITDGYTF. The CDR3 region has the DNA TGCGCCAGCAGCCAAGATATAACAGATGGCTACACCTTC.

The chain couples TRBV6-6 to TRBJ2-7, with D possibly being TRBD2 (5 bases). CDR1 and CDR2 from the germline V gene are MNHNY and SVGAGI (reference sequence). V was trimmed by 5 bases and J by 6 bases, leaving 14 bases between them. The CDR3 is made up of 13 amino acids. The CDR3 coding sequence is TGTGCCAGCAGTGCTCGGGATTCCCTCGAGCAGTACTTC. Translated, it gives CASSARDSLEQYF.

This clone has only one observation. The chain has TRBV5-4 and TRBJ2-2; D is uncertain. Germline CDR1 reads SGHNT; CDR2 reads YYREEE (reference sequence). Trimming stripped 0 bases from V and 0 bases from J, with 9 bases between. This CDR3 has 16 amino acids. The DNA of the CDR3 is TGTGCCAGCAGCTTGGCCGTCGGTTCGAACACCGGGGAGCTGTTTTTT. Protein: CASSLAVGSNTGELFF.

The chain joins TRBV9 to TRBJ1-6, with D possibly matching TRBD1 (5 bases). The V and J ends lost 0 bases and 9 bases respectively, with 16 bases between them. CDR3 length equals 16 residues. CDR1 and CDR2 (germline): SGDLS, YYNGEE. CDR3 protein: CASSVADRRSASPLHF. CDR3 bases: TGTGCCAGCAGCGTAGCCGACAGAAGAAGCGCTTCACCCCTCCACTTT. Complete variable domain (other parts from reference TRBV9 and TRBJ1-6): DSGVTQTPKHLITATGQRVTLRCSPRSGDLSVYWYQQSLDQGLQFLIQYYNGEERAKGNILERFSAQQFPDLHSELNLSSLELGDSALYFCASSVADRRSASPLHFGNGTRLTVT.

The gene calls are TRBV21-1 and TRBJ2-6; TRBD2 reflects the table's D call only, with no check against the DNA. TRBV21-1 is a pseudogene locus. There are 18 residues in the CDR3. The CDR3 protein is CASSKLVRKYSGANVLTF. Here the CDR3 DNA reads TGTGCCAGCAGCAAATTAGTACGAAAATACTCTGGGGCCAACGTCCTGACTTTC.